Each of the 12 T cell receptor beta chains below was sequenced from the same sample in a study of cytomegalovirus exposure and HLA in healthy donors. This PCR relied on a set of 60 Vbeta primers and 13 Jbeta primers. The protocol was immunoSEQ multiplex PCR, while the TCRdb copy is restricted to in-frame clones and leaves out a portion. The sample shows about 140,000 clones, roughly 80% of them seen only once. Material for sequencing was PBMCs. These receptor sequences come from a man under 40 in good health and CMV-seronegative.

J is TRBJ1-4 and V is TRBV25-1, with a weak D call TRBD1 (6 bases). The germline CDR1 and CDR2 sequences are MGHDK and SYGVNS. The CDR3 has 15 amino acids. V was trimmed by 1 base and J by 7 bases, leaving 13 bases between them. CDR3 sequence (DNA): TGTGCCAGCAGTGAATGGAATAGGGGGACTGAAAAACTGTTTTTT. This codes for CASSEWNRGTEKLFF. Based on the CDR3 plus reference TRBV25-1 and TRBJ1-4, the full variable domain is EADIYQTPRYLVIGTGKKITLECSQTMGHDKMYWYQQDPGMELHLIHYSYGVNSTEKGDLSSESTVSRIRTEHFPLTLESARPSHTSQYLCASSEWNRGTEKLFFGSGTQLSVL.

V and J are TRBV28 and TRBJ2-1; 13 bases align to TRBD2. The CDR3 loop spans 17 amino acids. The junction had 11 bases not matched to a gene; V was cut back by 7 bases and J by 5 bases. From germline, CDR1 is MDHEN and CDR2 SYDVKM. CDR3 sequence (DNA): TGTGCCAGCAATCCGGGACTAGCGGGAACAAACAACAATGAGCAGTTCTTC. Translation gives CASNPGLAGTNNNEQFF.

This clone was counted only a few times. The rearrangement links TRBV2 to TRBJ2-3; D perhaps matches TRBD1 (6 bases). Germline V gene data show CDR1 as SNHLY and CDR2 as FYNNEI. The CDR3 spans 14 residues. V gave up 6 bases and J gave up 0 bases, with 10 bases separating them. The CDR3 DNA is TGTGCCAGCAGAAAAACAGGGAGCACAGATACGCAGTATTTT. Translation: CASRKTGSTDTQYF.

The gene calls are TRBV11-3 and TRBJ2-7; 8 bases line up with TRBD2. This CDR3 has 13 amino acids. Trimming took 1 base from V and 6 from J; bases not matched to a gene: 2. Looked up from germline, CDR1 is SGHNT and CDR2 is YENEEA. As DNA, the CDR3 is TGTGCCAGCAGCTTAGGTAGCGGGACCGAGCAGTACTTC. It specifies CASSLGSGTEQYF.

The table lists this clone with a few counts. V gene TRBV11-2 combines with J gene TRBJ2-2; TRBD1 agrees at 8 bases. The V segment lost 5 bases and the J segment 7 bases; nucleotides outside the gene matches: 6. The CDR3 consists of 14 residues. The germline V gene has CDR1 SGHAT and CDR2 FQNNGV. The chain's CDR3 is CASSPQGAGGELFF. DNA of the CDR3: TGTGCCAGCAGCCCTCAGGGGGCCGGCGGGGAGCTGTTTTTT. Combining the CDR3 with reference TRBV11-2 and TRBJ2-2 gives the whole variable domain EAGVAQSPRYKIIEKRQSVAFWCNPISGHATLYWYQQILGQGPKLLIQFQNNGVVDDSQLPKDRFSAERLKGVDSTLKIQPAKLEDSAVYLCASSPQGAGGELFFGEGSRLTVL.

V usage is TRBV27 and J usage is TRBJ2-5; tentative D call: TRBD2 (6 bases). There are 15 residues in the CDR3. Trimming removed 6 bases from V and 2 bases from J, with 16 bases in between. The V gene's germline CDR1 is MNHEY and CDR2 SMNVEV (reference sequence). DNA of the CDR3: TGTGCCAGCAGAGAGAGGGGAGGCTCACAAGAGACCCAGTACTTC. This sequence encodes CASRERGGSQETQYF.

In this sample, this clone turned up a few times. This chain joins TRBV30 and TRBJ2-7; 7 bases agree with TRBD1. This CDR3 contains 13 residues. The J segment lost 2 bases and the V segment lost 3 bases, leaving 4 bases of the junction unmatched. CDR1 is GTSNPN, CDR2 SVGIG, per germline (reference sequence). The CDR3 protein is CAWSRDSPYEQYF. The CDR3 coding sequence is TGTGCCTGGAGCCGGGACAGTCCCTACGAGCAGTACTTC. Full variable domain (rest looked up from reference TRBV30 and TRBJ2-7): SQTIHQWPATLVQPVGSPLSLECTVEGTSNPNLYWYRQAAGRGLQLLFYSVGIGQISSEVPQNLSASRPQDRQFILSSKKLLLSDSGFYLCAWSRDSPYEQYFGPGTRLTVT.

The chain recombines TRBV5-8 with TRBJ1-1; D is ambiguous. Trimming shortened V by 0 bases and J by 3 bases, and 12 bases separated the two germline ends. This CDR3 comprises 15 residues. Per the germline V gene, CDR1 is SGHTS and CDR2 is YDEGEE. The CDR3 reads CASSLVSHPHTEAFF. CDR3 sequence (DNA): TGTGCCAGCAGCTTGGTGTCCCATCCCCACACTGAAGCTTTCTTT. Supplemented by reference TRBV5-8 and TRBJ1-1, the full variable domain reads EAGVTQSPTHLIKTRGQQATLRCSPISGHTSVYWYQQALGLGLQFLLWYDEGEERNRGNFPPRFSGRQFPNYSSELNVNALELEDSALYLCASSLVSHPHTEAFFGQGTRLTVV.

This clone has just one count. CDR3 in amino acids: CATSRDQGLPIGQPQHF. The CDR3 DNA reads as TGTGCCACCAGCAGAGATCAGGGGCTCCCAATAGGTCAGCCCCAGCATTTT. The genes are TRBV15 and TRBJ1-5; D may be TRBD1 (6 bases). CDR1 and CDR2 (germline): LNHNV, YYDKDF (reference sequence). The CDR3 has 17 amino acids. Trimming cost V 0 bases and J 6 bases, with 18 bases left between them.

V gene TRBV28 combines with J gene TRBJ2-1, with 16 bases that match TRBD2. J gave up 15 bases and V 5 bases, and 13 bases lay outside the gene matches. The germline V gene has CDR1 MDHEN and CDR2 SYDVKM. The CDR3 spans 16 residues. Here the CDR3 DNA reads TGTGCCAGCAGTCTGGCCGGGACTAGCGGGAGGGCCGGTCCGTTCTTC. Translating it yields CASSLAGTSGRAGPFF.

CDR3 region: CASSLDSSRGNEQFF. CDR3 sequence (DNA): TGTGCCAGCAGCCTGGACTCATCCCGGGGCAATGAGCAGTTCTTC. The chain couples TRBV7-3 to TRBJ2-1; possible D gene TRBD2, 5 bases. Deletions cut 5 bases from V and 6 bases from J, with 17 bases between. CDR3 length equals 15 residues. Germline-derived CDR1 and CDR2 are SGHTA and FQGTGA.

V and J are TRBV6-4 and TRBJ2-1, with a possible D match to TRBD2 (6 bases). V lost 10 bases and J 8 bases, leaving 18 bases between the germline ends. Looked up from germline, CDR1 is MRHNA and CDR2 is SNTAGT. The CDR3 totals 13 residues. The DNA of the CDR3 is TGTGCCACCAGCCGGGAGTCTAGCTATGAGCAGTTCTTC. Its translation is CATSRESSYEQFF.